Listed below are T cell receptor beta chains from one sample, sequenced in a study of blood T cell repertoires in COVID-19. TCRdb's table, derived via immunoSEQ multiplex PCR, lists solely in-frame clones and lacks some. The sample carries 150,000 to 200,000 clones, roughly 80% recorded once. Material for sequencing was PBMCs or T cells enriched from blood (not recorded which). The receptors originated from a man aged 55 to 70 who had been exposed to COVID-19. CDR3s include the opening cysteine and the closing phenylalanine or tryptophan. D genes are given only for firm matches. Only some rows state a clone size, as once, few, many or a class for expanded clones.

v_gene	j_gene	len	d_gene	abundance	CDR3aa	CDR3nt
TRBV30	TRBJ2-2	14	NA	NA	CAWSVTGGLRELFF	TGTGCCTGGAGTGTAACTGGCGGGCTCCGGGAGCTGTTTTTT
TRBV21-1	TRBJ2-1	16	NA	NA	CASSKGTKAGCAEQFF	TGTGCCAGCAGCAAAGGGACTAAAGCGGGGTGCGCTGAGCAGTTCTTC
TRBV18	TRBJ2-2	19	NA	NA	CASSPRAPRLVENTGELFF	TGTGCCAGCTCACCGCGGGCACCGCGGCTTGTGGAGAACACCGGGGAGCTGTTTTTT
TRBV11-3	TRBJ2-7	18	TRBD2	NA	CASRIRPLIAGVLYEQYF	TGTGCCAGCAGGATCAGACCCCTCATAGCGGGAGTTTTGTACGAGCAGTACTTC
TRBV3-1/TRBV3-2	TRBJ1-5	17	NA	few	CASSQDHGGAGNQPQHF	TGTGCCAGCAGCCAAGATCATGGGGGCGCCGGCAATCAGCCCCAGCATTTT
TRBV7-8	TRBJ1-2	13	TRBD1	NA	CASNLQGNYGYTF	TGTGCCAGCAATTTACAGGGGAACTATGGCTACACCTTC
TRBV15	TRBJ1-1	15	TRBD1	NA	CATSRATGGGTEAFF	TGTGCCACCAGCAGAGCTACAGGGGGCGGAACTGAAGCTTTCTTT
TRBV7-3	TRBJ1-6	15	TRBD1	few	CASSGTGAYNSPLHF	TGTGCCAGCAGCGGAACAGGGGCCTATAATTCACCCCTCCACTTT
TRBV6-2/TRBV6-3	TRBJ2-2	15	NA	NA	CAGSYGQSNTGELFF	TGTGCCGGCAGTTACGGGCAATCGAACACCGGGGAGCTGTTTTTT
TRBV30	TRBJ2-1	22	TRBD2	NA	CAWRGGQGRTSGRLLSSNEQFF	TGTGCCTGGAGGGGCGGACAGGGGAGGACTAGCGGGAGGCTCTTGTCATCCAATGAGCAGTTCTTC
TRBV27	TRBJ2-7	13	NA	NA	CASRFQGTYEQYF	TGTGCCAGCAGATTTCAGGGGACCTACGAGCAGTACTTC
TRBV11-2	TRBJ2-7	14	NA	few	CASSLGGGSYEQYF	TGTGCCAGCAGCTTAGGTGGCGGCTCCTACGAGCAGTACTTC
TRBV27	TRBJ2-3	17	TRBD2	NA	CASSLGRTSGSTDTQYF	TGTGCCAGCAGCTTAGGGCGGACTAGCGGGAGCACAGATACGCAGTATTTT
TRBV7-3	TRBJ2-1	16	NA	NA	CASSSPLAESSDEQFF	TGTGCCAGCAGCTCACCCCTTGCTGAAAGCTCGGATGAGCAGTTCTTC
TRBV11-3	TRBJ2-7	17	TRBD2	NA	CASNGLAGGLSSYEQYF	TGTGCCAGCAACGGACTAGCGGGAGGGTTGAGCTCCTACGAGCAGTACTTC
TRBV18	TRBJ2-2	16	NA	NA	CASSPGGLRYTGELFF	TGTGCCAGCTCACCCGGCGGATTAAGGTACACCGGGGAGCTGTTTTTT
TRBV2	TRBJ2-1	14	NA	few	CASNGGGNRNEQFF	TGTGCCAGCAATGGGGGGGGCAATAGGAATGAGCAGTTCTTC
TRBV5-6	TRBJ1-5	18	TRBD1	NA	CASSLTGGTGLSNQPQHF	TGTGCCAGCAGCCTGACAGGGGGTACCGGACTGAGCAATCAGCCCCAGCATTTT
TRBV4-2	TRBJ1-2	12	NA	NA	CASSQWEYGYTF	TGTGCCAGCAGCCAATGGGAGTATGGCTACACCTTC
TRBV4-2	TRBJ1-6	14	TRBD1	NA	CASTPGTDNSPLHF	TGTGCCAGCACCCCAGGGACAGACAATTCACCCCTCCACTTT
TRBV24-1	TRBJ1-5	14	TRBD1	NA	CATSDPGQGISQHF	TGTGCCACCAGTGATCCGGGACAGGGAATTTCCCAGCATTTT
TRBV4-1	TRBJ1-2	13	NA	NA	CASSQAEGWGYTF	TGCGCCAGCAGCCAAGCGGAGGGTTGGGGCTACACCTTC
TRBV11-3	TRBJ2-7	13	NA	NA	CASSAGTEYEQYF	TGTGCCAGCAGTGCGGGGACAGAGTACGAGCAGTACTTC
TRBV3-1/TRBV3-2	TRBJ2-1	15	TRBD2	NA	CASSPERDSYNEQFF	TGTGCCAGCAGCCCGGAGCGGGACTCCTACAATGAGCAGTTCTTC
TRBV11-1	TRBJ2-3	15	NA	NA	CASSLAAGLGDTQYF	TGTGCCAGCAGCTTAGCGGCTGGCCTTGGCGATACGCAGTATTTT
TRBV7-9	TRBJ2-1	15	NA	NA	CASSPRVLNSGEQFF	TGTGCCAGCAGCCCCCGGGTCCTCAACTCCGGTGAGCAGTTCTTC
TRBV5-4	TRBJ2-5	15	NA	NA	CASSLVPTGRETQYF	TGTGCCAGCAGCTTGGTACCCACCGGTAGAGAGACCCAGTACTTC
TRBV28	TRBJ1-5	13	TRBD1	NA	CASTGTAPQPQHF	TGTGCCAGCACCGGGACAGCGCCTCAGCCCCAGCATTTT
TRBV24-1	TRBJ1-4	15	NA	NA	CATSHSAREGEKLFF	TGTGCCACCAGTCATAGTGCCAGGGAGGGAGAAAAACTGTTTTTT
TRBV27	TRBJ1-1	13	NA	NA	CASSWRRDTEAFF	TGTGCCAGCAGTTGGCGGCGGGACACTGAAGCTTTCTTT
TRBV5-1	TRBJ1-2	15	NA	NA	CASSLDWQGNYGYTF	TGCGCCAGCAGCTTGGATTGGCAGGGAAACTATGGCTACACCTTC
TRBV7-9	TRBJ1-1	15	NA	NA	CASSLGGRANTEAFF	TGTGCCAGCAGCTTAGGGGGCAGGGCGAACACTGAAGCTTTCTTT
TRBV30	TRBJ2-7	13	TRBD2	few	CAWNAGGRYEQYF	TGTGCCTGGAACGCGGGCGGGAGGTACGAGCAGTACTTC
TRBV5-4	TRBJ2-1	14	TRBD2	NA	CASSWTSGGNEQFF	TGTGCCAGCAGTTGGACTAGCGGGGGTAATGAGCAGTTCTTC
TRBV9	TRBJ2-1	20	TRBD2	few	CASSVAIGVPGLAAYNEQFF	TGTGCCAGCAGCGTAGCTATTGGGGTCCCGGGACTAGCGGCCTACAATGAGCAGTTCTTC
TRBV30	TRBJ2-5	14	NA	NA	CAWRRPQVQETQYF	TGTGCCTGGAGGCGACCACAGGTTCAAGAGACCCAGTACTTC